A single sample is the source of the 27 T cell receptor beta chains below, sequenced in a study of T cells in tuberculosis. Cells were sorted from thawed PBMC rested overnight and stained with GMM-loaded CD1B tetramer, viability dye and anti-CD3. CD1B tetramers were loaded with Rhodococcus equi-derived C32 glucose monomycolate. Profiling relied on immunoSEQ multiplex PCR, and the TCRdb table lists in-frame clones only, not all of them. Of about 58,000 clones listed, over 75% are singletons. The sample consisted of CD1b-GMM tetramer-negative cells sorted from PBMCs. Receptor source: an adult woman with latent tuberculosis.

The genes are TRBV2 and TRBJ1-2, with 7 bases that match TRBD1. Germline V lookup: CDR1 SNHLY, CDR2 FYNNEI. The V segment lost 0 bases and the J segment 4 bases; nucleotides outside the gene matches: 17. The CDR3 totals 19 residues. The chain's CDR3 is CASSEASRHDRDPRYGYTF. CDR3 nucleotides: TGTGCCAGCAGTGAAGCGAGTCGGCACGACAGGGACCCACGCTATGGCTACACCTTC.

The chain employs TRBV5-4 and TRBJ2-5, with 9 bases fitting TRBD2. The J call is uncertain, as TRBJ2-7 better fits the DNA end. The V gene's germline CDR1 is SGHNT and CDR2 YYREEE (reference sequence). This CDR3 is 14 amino acids long. For the CDR3, the DNA is TGTGCCAGCAGCTTGGAGCGGGGGGCCTACGAGCAGTACTTC. Its translation: CASSLERGAYEQYF.

The chain employs TRBV30 and TRBJ1-4; D remains unclear. The CDR3 spans 14 residues. Trimming stripped 2 bases from V and 7 bases from J, with 14 bases between. Germline-derived CDR1 and CDR2 are GTSNPN and SVGIG (reference sequence). In DNA form, the CDR3 reads TGTGCCTGGAGTCCATCACCAGGTGGTGAAAAACTGTTTTTT. It yields the protein CAWSPSPGGEKLFF.

Only one count was recorded for this clone. The chain combines TRBV19 with TRBJ2-7, with 7 bases matching TRBD1. Germline CDR1 and CDR2: LNHDA and SQIVND (reference sequence). After removal of 5 bases from V and 2 bases from J, the junction contained 15 bases not matched to a gene. This CDR3 spans 17 amino acids. This CDR3 is CASSSRLRQGLTYEQYF. Written as DNA, the CDR3 is TGTGCCAGTAGTTCCCGCCTTCGACAGGGATTGACCTACGAGCAGTACTTC.

A single count supports this clone. V usage is TRBV6-5 and J usage is TRBJ2-1; 10 nucleotides line up with TRBD1. CDR3 length equals 13 residues. The V gene's germline CDR1 is MNHEY and CDR2 SVGAGI. V lost 2 bases to trimming and J lost 15 bases; unmatched junction nucleotides: 7. The CDR3 sequence: CASSYPGQGVLFF. The DNA of the CDR3 is TGTGCCAGCAGTTACCCTGGACAGGGGGTTCTGTTCTTC.

This clone was recorded only once. This chain joins TRBV29-1 and TRBJ1-1; D is ambiguous. The CDR3 has 15 residues. Germline V gives CDR1 SQVTM, CDR2 ANQGSEA. Trimming removed 3 bases at V and 0 bases at J, with 14 bases between. The CDR3 sequence: CSVEGRATVNTEAFF. The CDR3 coding sequence is TGCAGCGTTGAGGGGAGGGCCACGGTGAACACTGAAGCTTTCTTT.

This CDR3 is CASSLRKKLFF. For the CDR3, the DNA is TGTGCCAGCAGTTTGAGGAAAAAACTGTTTTTT. The genes are TRBV28 and TRBJ1-4; unclear D gene. This CDR3 comprises 11 residues. CDR1 is MDHEN and CDR2 is SYDVKM in the germline V gene. The ends were cut back, 3 bases at V and 9 bases at J, with 5 bases in the middle. The entire variable domain, with the rest obtained from reference TRBV28 and TRBJ1-4, is as follows: DVKVTQSSRYLVKRTGEKVFLECVQDMDHENMFWYRQDPGLGLRLIYFSYDVKMKEKGDIPEGYSVSREKKERFSLILESASTNQTSMYLCASSLRKKLFFGSGTQLSVL.

The chain joins TRBV4-1 to TRBJ2-7; D is uncertain. The CDR3 has 13 amino acids. Trimming pared 0 bases from V and 2 bases from J, leaving 5 bases between. Per germline, CDR1 MGHRA and CDR2 YSYEKL. The CDR3, as DNA: TGCGCCAGCAGCCAAGAGCTAACCTACGAGCAGTACTTC. Its protein is CASSQELTYEQYF.

The rearrangement joins TRBV27 to TRBJ2-5; TRBD2 is a possible D gene (6 bases). The CDR3 is 13 residues long. Per the germline V gene, CDR1 is MNHEY and CDR2 is SMNVEV (reference sequence). V lost 2 bases and J 5 bases, leaving 9 bases between the germline ends. In DNA, the CDR3 is TGTGCCAGCAGTTTACGGGGGAGCGAGACCCAGTACTTC. Its translation: CASSLRGSETQYF.

The genes are TRBV29-1 and TRBJ1-2; 7 bases fit TRBD1. This CDR3 spans 12 amino acids. V lost 6 bases and J lost 8; bases outside the gene matches: 9. Germline CDR1 and CDR2: SQVTM and ANQGSEA. CDR3: CSVDDRDVGYTF. The CDR3 nucleotides read TGCAGCGTGGATGACAGGGACGTCGGCTACACCTTC.

This rearrangement joins TRBV4-1 to TRBJ1-2; the match to TRBD1 covers 9 bases. Losses at the gene ends were 2 bases for V and 2 bases for J; bases not matched to a gene: 6. Germline V lookup: CDR1 MGHRA, CDR2 YSYEKL. The CDR3 is 16 residues long. The CDR3 DNA reads as TGCGCCAGCAGCCAAACTCCACAGGGGGCGAACTATGGCTACACCTTC. It is translated as CASSQTPQGANYGYTF.

The chain combines TRBV7-8 with TRBJ2-5; D uncertain. The V and J ends lost 1 base and 0 bases respectively, with 12 bases between them. The CDR3 consists of 16 residues. The V gene's germline CDR1 is SGHVS and CDR2 FQNEAQ. DNA for the CDR3: TGTGCCAGCAGCTTAGATTTACAAACCGACCAAGAGACCCAGTACTTC. This translates into CASSLDLQTDQETQYF.

The chain joins TRBV2 to TRBJ2-1, with 8 bases aligning to TRBD2. V was clipped by 7 bases and J by 0 bases; unmatched bases: 2. The CDR3 length is 14 residues. Per the germline V gene, CDR1 is SNHLY and CDR2 is FYNNEI. CDR3 sequence: CASMLAGSYNEQFF. The CDR3 DNA follows: TGTGCCAGCATGCTAGCGGGCTCCTACAATGAGCAGTTCTTC.

The V and J genes are TRBV18 and TRBJ2-5; 8 bases match TRBD1. Per the germline V gene, CDR1 is KGHSH and CDR2 is LQKENI. After removal of 2 bases from V and 5 bases from J, the junction contained 7 bases not matched to a gene. The CDR3 sequence is 15 residues long. The CDR3 spells CASSPETGVGETQYF. The CDR3 region has the DNA TGTGCCAGCTCACCAGAGACAGGGGTAGGGGAGACCCAGTACTTC. The variable domain in full, completed from reference TRBV18 and TRBJ2-5, reads NAGVMQNPRHLVRRRGQEARLRCSPMKGHSHVYWYRQLPEEGLKFMVYLQKENIIDESGMPKERFSAEFPKEGPSILRIQQVVRGDSAAYFCASSPETGVGETQYFGPGTRLLVL.

The chain joins TRBV27 to TRBJ1-1; 7 bases map to TRBD1. The ends lost 6 bases at V and 3 bases at J; junction bases unmatched: 7. CDR1 is MNHEY, CDR2 SMNVEV, per germline (reference sequence). CDR3 length: 14 amino acids. CDR3 nucleotide sequence: TGTGCCAGCAGACTTGGACAGGTTGACACTGAAGCTTTCTTT. Residues: CASRLGQVDTEAFF.

The rearrangement joins TRBV30 to TRBJ1-3; the D gene is possibly TRBD1 (6 bases). There are 15 residues in the CDR3. Germline values: CDR1 GTSNPN, CDR2 SVGIG (reference sequence). Trimming removed 2 bases from V and 1 base from J, with 12 bases in between. This CDR3 is CAWSRGRGSGNTIYF. CDR3 coding DNA: TGTGCCTGGAGTCGCGGCAGGGGATCTGGAAACACCATATATTTT.

The chain is built from TRBV28 and TRBJ1-5; D is undetermined. V lost 5 bases, J lost 16 bases, and 18 bases lay in between. Germline CDR1 reads MDHEN; CDR2 reads SYDVKM. This CDR3 has 12 amino acids. The CDR3 DNA sequence: TGTGCCAGCAGTGCCCTTAGTGGTGTAGTCCATTTT. Encoded protein: CASSALSGVVHF. Full variable domain (remainder filled in from reference TRBV28 and TRBJ1-5): DVKVTQSSRYLVKRTGEKVFLECVQDMDHENMFWYRQDPGLGLRLIYFSYDVKMKEKGDIPEGYSVSREKKERFSLILESASTNQTSMYLCASSALSGVVHFGDGTRLSIL.

The chain combines TRBV30 with TRBJ1-5; D perhaps matches TRBD1 (5 bases). CDR1 and CDR2 from the germline V gene are GTSNPN and SVGIG (reference sequence). The CDR3 has 16 amino acids. V lost 2 bases and J 1 base, leaving 15 bases between the germline ends. This chain's CDR3 is CAWSYGTSGSNQPQHF. The CDR3 DNA follows: TGTGCCTGGAGTTACGGGACTTCTGGAAGCAATCAGCCCCAGCATTTT.

The rearrangement joins TRBV19 to TRBJ2-4; D possibly corresponds to TRBD1 (6 bases). The CDR3 is 14 residues long. Per the germline V gene, CDR1 is LNHDA and CDR2 is SQIVND (reference sequence). Trimming shortened V by 5 bases and J by 6 bases, and 14 bases separated the two germline ends. The CDR3 spells CASSRAGDGNIQYF. The CDR3 nucleotides are TGTGCCAGTAGTCGGGCAGGGGACGGAAACATTCAGTACTTC.

The chain joins TRBV7-9 to TRBJ1-2; D is possibly TRBD1 (6 bases). Trimming took off 5 bases at V and 3 bases at J, with 13 bases between the two ends. Germline lookup yields CDR1 SEHNR and CDR2 FQNEAQ (reference sequence). The CDR3 has 14 residues. CDR3 protein: CASSPGQIHYGYTF. CDR3 coding DNA: TGTGCCAGCAGCCCCGGACAGATACACTATGGCTACACCTTC.

This clone has a single count. This chain links TRBV7-2 with TRBJ1-2; D unresolved. Trimming took off 3 bases at V and 7 bases at J, with 12 bases between the two ends. Germline V lookup: CDR1 SGHTA, CDR2 FQGNSA. This CDR3 comprises 13 residues. The CDR3 sequence: CASSFGGRGGYTF. The CDR3 DNA reads as TGTGCCAGCAGCTTCGGCGGGCGGGGTGGCTACACCTTC.

V and J are TRBV5-6 and TRBJ2-2, with D unresolved. V shed 2 bases and J shed 0 bases, with 8 bases lying between them. The CDR3 loop spans 15 amino acids. Germline V gene lookup returns CDR1 SGHDT and CDR2 YYEEEE. DNA for the CDR3: TGTGCCAGCAGCTTCATCCGGGCGAACACCGGGGAGCTGTTTTTT. Protein: CASSFIRANTGELFF.

V usage is TRBV28 and J usage is TRBJ1-3; the match to TRBD1 covers 8 bases. This CDR3 region has 15 residues. V gave up 2 bases and J gave up 4 bases; unmatched junction bases: 4. Germline CDR1 is MDHEN and CDR2 is SYDVKM. This chain's CDR3 is CASSLGSGGGNTIYF. The CDR3 DNA reads TGTGCCAGCAGTTTAGGATCAGGGGGCGGAAACACCATATATTTT.

The rearrangement joins TRBV6-5 to TRBJ1-2; 10 positions agree with TRBD1. The germline V gene has CDR1 MNHEY and CDR2 SVGAGI. This CDR3 region has 15 residues. V shed 6 bases, J shed 3 bases, and the junction held 7 bases outside the gene matches. The CDR3 region has the DNA TGTGCCAGCAGCATAGAAGGACAGGGGGACTATGGCTACACCTTC. Translating gives CASSIEGQGDYGYTF.

This chain links TRBV28 with TRBJ1-6, with D uncertain. V was shortened by 5 bases and J by 7 bases, with 15 bases between the two germline ends. The CDR3 consists of 15 residues. From germline, CDR1 is MDHEN and CDR2 SYDVKM. The CDR3 sequence: CASSRIELVNSPLHF. CDR3 coding DNA: TGTGCCAGCAGTCGAATCGAACTAGTAAATTCACCCCTCCACTTT.

V is TRBV7-9 and J is TRBJ1-4, with a weak D call TRBD1 (5 bases). V shed 6 bases and J shed 5 bases, with 10 bases lying between them. Germline V CDR1 and CDR2: SEHNR, FQNEAQ (reference sequence). This CDR3 region has 13 residues. CDR3 in DNA: TGTGCCAGCAGGACCCAGGGCAATGAAAAACTGTTTTTT. This sequence encodes CASRTQGNEKLFF.

V gene TRBV5-4 combines with J gene TRBJ2-2; 7 bases are shared with TRBD2. Germline V gene lookup returns CDR1 SGHNT and CDR2 YYREEE (reference sequence). The CDR3 totals 16 residues. The junction had 6 bases not matched to a gene; V was cut back by 4 bases and J by 0 bases. The CDR3: CASSQGGTPNTGELFF. The CDR3 region has the DNA TGTGCCAGCAGCCAGGGAGGGACTCCGAACACCGGGGAGCTGTTTTTT. Variable domain in full (rest from reference TRBV5-4 and TRBJ2-2): ETGVTQSPTHLIKTRGQQVTLRCSSQSGHNTVSWYQQALGQGPQFIFQYYREEENGRGNFPPRFSGLQFPNYSSELNVNALELDDSALYLCASSQGGTPNTGELFFGEGSRLTVL.